The source of this T cell receptor (beta chain) is a study of blood T cell repertoires in COVID-19. In the original processing: Nucleated cell number was recorded as an estimate derived from reference gene primer amplification. Generated by immunoSEQ multiplex PCR, the TCRdb table keeps only in-frame clones and is missing some. That table gives V, J and clone size, and the DNA gave D and trimming. The sample includes 150,000 to 200,000 clones, approximately 79% of them seen just once. This clonotype was obtained from a man aged 55 to 69 with active or convalescent COVID-19. Sequenced: peripheral blood.

In DNA, the CDR3 is TGTGCCAGCAGCCCGGACTTGGCGCGGGAGCTGTTTTTT. As protein: CASSPDLARELFF. This chain joins TRBV7-2 and TRBJ2-2; D might be TRBD2 (5 bases). The CDR3 length is 13 residues. V gave up 5 bases and J gave up 9 bases, with 13 bases separating them. The V gene's germline CDR1 is SGHTA and CDR2 FQGNSA.